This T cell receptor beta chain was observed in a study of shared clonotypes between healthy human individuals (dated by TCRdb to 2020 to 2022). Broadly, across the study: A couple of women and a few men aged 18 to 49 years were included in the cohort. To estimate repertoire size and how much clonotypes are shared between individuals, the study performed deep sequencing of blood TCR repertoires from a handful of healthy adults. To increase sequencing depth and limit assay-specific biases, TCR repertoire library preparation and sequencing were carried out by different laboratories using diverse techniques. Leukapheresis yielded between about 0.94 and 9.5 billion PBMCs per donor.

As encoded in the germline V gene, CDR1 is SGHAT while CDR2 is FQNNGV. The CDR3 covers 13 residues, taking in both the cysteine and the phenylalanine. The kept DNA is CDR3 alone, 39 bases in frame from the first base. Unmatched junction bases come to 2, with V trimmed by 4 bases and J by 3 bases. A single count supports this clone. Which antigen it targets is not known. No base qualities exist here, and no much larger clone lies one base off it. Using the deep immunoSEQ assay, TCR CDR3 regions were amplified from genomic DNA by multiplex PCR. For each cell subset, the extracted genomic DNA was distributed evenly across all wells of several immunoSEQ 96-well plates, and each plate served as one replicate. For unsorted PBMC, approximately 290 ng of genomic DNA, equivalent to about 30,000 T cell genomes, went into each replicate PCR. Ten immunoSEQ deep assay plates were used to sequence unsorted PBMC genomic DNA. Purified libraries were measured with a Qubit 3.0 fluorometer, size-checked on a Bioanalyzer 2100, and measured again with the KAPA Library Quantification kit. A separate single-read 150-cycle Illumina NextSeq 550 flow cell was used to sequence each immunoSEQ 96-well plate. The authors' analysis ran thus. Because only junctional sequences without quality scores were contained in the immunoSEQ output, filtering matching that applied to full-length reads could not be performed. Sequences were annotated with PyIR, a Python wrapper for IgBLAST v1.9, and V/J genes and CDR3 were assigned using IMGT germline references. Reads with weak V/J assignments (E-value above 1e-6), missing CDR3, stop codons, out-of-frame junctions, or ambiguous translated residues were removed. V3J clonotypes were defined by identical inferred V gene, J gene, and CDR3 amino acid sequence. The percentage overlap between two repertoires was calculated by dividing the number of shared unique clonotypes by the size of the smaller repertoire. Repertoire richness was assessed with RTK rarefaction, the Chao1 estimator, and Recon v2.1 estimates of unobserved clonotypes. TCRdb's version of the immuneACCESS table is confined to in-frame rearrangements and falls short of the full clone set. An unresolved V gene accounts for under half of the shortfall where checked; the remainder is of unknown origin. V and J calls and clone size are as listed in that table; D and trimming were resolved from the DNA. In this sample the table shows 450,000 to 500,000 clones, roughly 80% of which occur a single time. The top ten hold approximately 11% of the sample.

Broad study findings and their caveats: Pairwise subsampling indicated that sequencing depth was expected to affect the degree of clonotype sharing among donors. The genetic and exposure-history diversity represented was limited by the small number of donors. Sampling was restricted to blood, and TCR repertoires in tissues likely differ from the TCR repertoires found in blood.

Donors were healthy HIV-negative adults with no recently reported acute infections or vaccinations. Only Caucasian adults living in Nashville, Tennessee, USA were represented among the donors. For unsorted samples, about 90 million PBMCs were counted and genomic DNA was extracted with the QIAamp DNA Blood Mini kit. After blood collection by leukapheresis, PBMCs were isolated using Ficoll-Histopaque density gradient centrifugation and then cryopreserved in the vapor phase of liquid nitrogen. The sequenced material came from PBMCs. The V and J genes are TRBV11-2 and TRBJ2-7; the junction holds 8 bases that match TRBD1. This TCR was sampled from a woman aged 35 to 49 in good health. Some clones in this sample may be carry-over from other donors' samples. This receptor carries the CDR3 CASSWGQDYEQYF. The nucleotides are TGTGCCAGCAGCTGGGGACAGGACTACGAGCAGTACTTC.